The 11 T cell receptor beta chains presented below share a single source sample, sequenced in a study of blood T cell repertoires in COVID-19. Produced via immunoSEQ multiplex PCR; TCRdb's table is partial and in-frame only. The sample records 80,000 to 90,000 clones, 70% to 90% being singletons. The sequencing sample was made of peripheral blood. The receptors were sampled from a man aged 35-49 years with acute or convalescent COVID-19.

CDR3 loop: CASSQDYREASEGYTF. CDR3 bases: TGCGCCAGCAGCCAAGATTACCGGGAGGCCTCTGAGGGCTACACCTTC. The rearrangement joins TRBV4-3 to TRBJ1-2; D uncertain. Germline values: CDR1 LGHNA, CDR2 YSLEER. This CDR3 is built from 16 residues. Trimming left V 0 bases short and J 8 bases short, with 19 bases between.

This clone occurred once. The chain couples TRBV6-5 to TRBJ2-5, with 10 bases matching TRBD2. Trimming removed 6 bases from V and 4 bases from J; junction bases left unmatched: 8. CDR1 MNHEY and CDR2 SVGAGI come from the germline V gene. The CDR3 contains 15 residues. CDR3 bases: TGTGCCAGCAGAAGAGGAGCGGGGGGGCGAGAGACCCAGTACTTC. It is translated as CASRRGAGGRETQYF.

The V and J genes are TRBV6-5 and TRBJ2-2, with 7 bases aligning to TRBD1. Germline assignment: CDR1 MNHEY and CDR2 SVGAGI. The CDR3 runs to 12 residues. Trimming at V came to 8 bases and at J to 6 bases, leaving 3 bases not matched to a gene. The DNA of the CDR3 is TGTGCCAGCCATACAGGGGCCGGGGAGCTGTTTTTT. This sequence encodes CASHTGAGELFF.

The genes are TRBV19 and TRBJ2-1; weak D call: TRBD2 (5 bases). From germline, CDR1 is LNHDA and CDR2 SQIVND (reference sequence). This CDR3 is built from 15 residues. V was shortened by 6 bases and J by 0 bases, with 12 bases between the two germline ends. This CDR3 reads CASREDLYSYNEQFF. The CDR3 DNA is TGTGCCAGTAGGGAGGACCTATACTCCTACAATGAGCAGTTCTTC.

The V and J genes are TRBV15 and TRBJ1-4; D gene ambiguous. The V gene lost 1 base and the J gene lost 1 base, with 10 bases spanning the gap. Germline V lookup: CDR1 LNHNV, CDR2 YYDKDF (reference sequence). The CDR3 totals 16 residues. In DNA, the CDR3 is TGTGCCACCAGCAGAGGAGCGGACGGAACTAATGAAAAACTGTTTTTT. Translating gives CATSRGADGTNEKLFF.

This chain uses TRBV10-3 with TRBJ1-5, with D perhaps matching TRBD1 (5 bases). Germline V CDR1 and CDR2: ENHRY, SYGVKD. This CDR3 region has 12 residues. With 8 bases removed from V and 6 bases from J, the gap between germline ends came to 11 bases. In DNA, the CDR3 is TGTGCCATCGGGGGGAGCGGTCAGCCCCAGCATTTT. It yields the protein CAIGGSGQPQHF.

CDR3 DNA sequence: TGCAGCGTTGGCGCGGGGTCTGGAAACACCATATATTTT. Translated: CSVGAGSGNTIYF. The chain links TRBV29-1 to TRBJ1-3; D not resolved. Germline V CDR1 and CDR2: SQVTM, ANQGSEA. The CDR3 spans 13 residues. Trimming took 4 bases from V and 1 from J, leaving 8 bases between them.

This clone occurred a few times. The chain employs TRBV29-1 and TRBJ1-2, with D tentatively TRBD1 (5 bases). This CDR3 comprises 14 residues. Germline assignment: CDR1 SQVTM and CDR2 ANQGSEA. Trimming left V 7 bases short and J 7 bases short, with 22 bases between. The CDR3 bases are TGCAGCGCCGAGAAAGACAGATCCCCTCCTGGCTACACCTTC. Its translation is CSAEKDRSPPGYTF.

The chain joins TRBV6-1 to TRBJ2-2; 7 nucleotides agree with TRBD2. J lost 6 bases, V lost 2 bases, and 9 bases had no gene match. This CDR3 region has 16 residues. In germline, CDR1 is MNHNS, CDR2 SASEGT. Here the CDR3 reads CASSEFLRELAGELFF. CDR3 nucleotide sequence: TGTGCCAGCAGTGAATTTCTGCGGGAGCTCGCCGGGGAGCTGTTTTTT.

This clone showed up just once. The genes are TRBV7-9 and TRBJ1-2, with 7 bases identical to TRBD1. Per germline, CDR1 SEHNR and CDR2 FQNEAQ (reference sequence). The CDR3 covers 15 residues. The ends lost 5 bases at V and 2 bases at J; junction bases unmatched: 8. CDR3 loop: CASSAPGQLNYGYTF. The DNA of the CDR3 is TGTGCCAGCAGCGCGCCGGGACAGCTAAACTATGGCTACACCTTC. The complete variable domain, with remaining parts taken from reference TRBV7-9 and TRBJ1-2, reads DTGVSQNPRHKITKRGQNVTFRCDPISEHNRLYWYRQTLGQGPEFLTYFQNEAQLEKSRLLSDRFSAERPKGSFSTLEIQRTEQGDSAMYLCASSAPGQLNYGYTFGSGTRLTVV.

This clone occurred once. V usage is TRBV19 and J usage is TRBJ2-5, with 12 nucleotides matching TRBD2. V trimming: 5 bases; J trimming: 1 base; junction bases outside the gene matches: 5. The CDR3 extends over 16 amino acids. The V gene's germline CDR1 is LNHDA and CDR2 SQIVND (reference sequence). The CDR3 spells CASSFGGLAGQETQYF. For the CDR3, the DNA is TGTGCCAGTAGTTTTGGGGGACTAGCGGGCCAAGAGACCCAGTACTTC.